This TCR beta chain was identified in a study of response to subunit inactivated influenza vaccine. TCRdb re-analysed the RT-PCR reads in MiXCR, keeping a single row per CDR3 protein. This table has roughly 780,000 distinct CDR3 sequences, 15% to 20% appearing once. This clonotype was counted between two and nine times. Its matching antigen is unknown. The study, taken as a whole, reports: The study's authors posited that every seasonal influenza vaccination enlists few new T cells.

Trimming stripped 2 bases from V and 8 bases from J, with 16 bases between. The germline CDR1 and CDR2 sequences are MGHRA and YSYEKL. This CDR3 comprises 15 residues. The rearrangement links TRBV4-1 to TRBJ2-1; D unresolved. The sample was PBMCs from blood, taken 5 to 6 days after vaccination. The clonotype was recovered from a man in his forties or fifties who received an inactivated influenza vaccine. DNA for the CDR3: TGCGCCAGCAGCCAAACCGGTCGTTGGGCCGATGAGCAGTTCTTC. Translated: CASSQTGRWADEQFF.